The 28 T cell receptor beta chains in this list originate from one sample, sequenced in a study of human T cells and chemical hapten exposure. The time point: patch test 1, 2 weeks after DPC sensitization. As for treatment: therapeutic diphenylcyclopropenone sensitization with weekly scalp DPC. TCRdb re-derived calls from the RACE reads in MiXCR, one entry per CDR3 protein. Of around 380,000 distinct CDR3 sequences listed, approximately 4.4% are singletons. The sequencing used whole blood, collected in connection with sensitization to the hapten diphenylcyclopropenone (DPC). Receptors originate from a woman aged 45-65 years with alopecia areata. Some clones in this sample may be carry-over from other donors' samples.

This clonotype was seen a handful of times. This rearrangement joins TRBV20-1 to TRBJ1-2, with 7 bases lining up with TRBD1. The CDR3 has 15 residues. The V gene end was trimmed by 2 bases and the J gene end by 4 bases; junction bases not matched to a gene: 10. Germline lookup yields CDR1 DFQATT and CDR2 SNEGSKA (reference sequence). The CDR3 DNA is TGCAGTGCTAGAAATAGACAGGGACTTACCTATGGCTACACCTTC. Translating it yields CSARNRQGLTYGYTF.

This clonotype was counted at least ten times. V usage is TRBV20-1 and J usage is TRBJ2-7; D may correspond to TRBD1 or TRBD2 (6 bases each). Trimming cost V 6 bases and J 5 bases, with 20 bases left between them. Germline V lookup: CDR1 DFQATT, CDR2 SNEGSKA (reference sequence). The CDR3 totals 14 residues. The CDR3 sequence: CSALSTGRINEQYF. Here the CDR3 DNA reads TGCAGTGCCCTTAGCACAGGGAGGATAAACGAGCAGTACTTC.

This clonotype was seen a few times. The V and J genes are TRBV20-1 and TRBJ1-1; D remains unclear. V was shortened by 0 bases and J by 1 base, with 6 bases between the two germline ends. CDR3 length: 13 residues. Germline values: CDR1 DFQATT, CDR2 SNEGSKA (reference sequence). CDR3 sequence reads: CSARDTWNTEAFF. DNA of the CDR3: TGCAGTGCTAGAGACACCTGGAACACTGAAGCTTTCTTT.

The sample holds many counts of this clonotype. The V and J genes are TRBV6-2 or TRBV6-3 and TRBJ2-7; D is unresolved. This CDR3 spans 13 amino acids. Trimming took 1 base from V and 0 from J, leaving 4 bases between them. Per germline, CDR1 MNHEY and CDR2 SVGEGT. DNA for the CDR3: TGTGCCAGCAGTTACTATGACTCCTACGAGCAGTACTTC. Its translation is CASSYYDSYEQYF.

This clonotype was recorded at least ten times. The chain joins TRBV12-3 or TRBV12-4 to TRBJ2-7, with 10 nucleotides matching TRBD1. This CDR3 has 14 amino acids. V shed 6 bases and J 6 bases; nucleotides not matched to a gene: 8. This CDR3 reads CASRLGQGISEQYF. DNA for the CDR3: TGTGCCAGCAGGTTGGGACAGGGGATATCCGAGCAGTACTTC.

This clonotype was counted many times. The rearrangement links TRBV18 to TRBJ2-1; 8 bases are a match to TRBD2. The CDR3 length is 14 residues. CDR1 and CDR2 from the germline V gene are KGHSH and LQKENI. Trimming at V came to 2 bases and at J to 7 bases, leaving 4 bases not matched to a gene. The CDR3 region is CASSPTGGGNEQFF. Written as DNA, the CDR3 is TGTGCCAGCTCACCAACCGGGGGGGGAAATGAGCAGTTCTTC.

This clonotype was recorded many times. The rearrangement links TRBV20-1 to TRBJ1-4; D remains ambiguous. Per germline, CDR1 DFQATT and CDR2 SNEGSKA (reference sequence). Between the trimmed V and J ends, which lost 3 bases and 12 bases, there was a span of 14 bases. The CDR3 runs to 12 residues. The CDR3 DNA sequence: TGCAGTGCTAGCCTCCGTCCCGAGGAACTGTTTTTT. Translation gives CSASLRPEELFF.

This clonotype was found many times. The gene calls are TRBV28 and TRBJ2-3, with 8 nucleotides matching TRBD2. Germline lookup yields CDR1 MDHEN and CDR2 SYDVKM. The CDR3 length is 15 residues. J gave up 4 bases and V 3 bases, and 6 bases lay outside the gene matches. As DNA, the CDR3 is TGTGCCAGCAGTTTGAGCGGGAGAAGGGCAGATACGCAGTATTTT. Translating gives CASSLSGRRADTQYF.

For this clonotype: A much larger clone differs by one base, so this may be a read error. This sequence joins TRBV28 and TRBJ1-6; TRBD1 aligns across 8 bases. The CDR3 has 13 amino acids. Germline CDR1 MDHEN, CDR2 SYDVKM. As DNA, the CDR3 is TGTGTCAGCAGGCAGGGGGCGAGGTCACCCCTCCACTTT. Translated: CVSRQGARSPLHF.

The V and J genes are TRBV2 and TRBJ2-1, with 9 nucleotides matching TRBD1. Germline CDR1 is SNHLY and CDR2 is FYNNEI. The CDR3 sequence is 17 residues long. Trimming removed 6 bases from V and 1 base from J; junction bases left unmatched: 10. The CDR3 bases are TGTGCCAGCAGCTTGCCCGTAGGGACAGGGTCCTACAATGAGCAGTTCTTC. It is translated as CASSLPVGTGSYNEQFF.

This clonotype was found many times. The chain has TRBV19 and TRBJ1-5, with 7 positions matching TRBD1. The trim removed 5 bases at V and 1 base at J, leaving 5 bases unmatched. Germline loops: CDR1 LNHDA, CDR2 SQIVND (reference sequence). The length of the CDR3 is 15 residues. The CDR3 here is CASSDRVYSNQPQHF. The CDR3 nucleotides read TGTGCCAGTAGTGACAGGGTCTACAGCAATCAGCCCCAGCATTTT.

At least ten counts were recorded for this clonotype. The rearrangement joins TRBV5-8 to TRBJ1-1; D is undetermined. Deletions cut 2 bases from V and 5 bases from J, with 1 base between. This CDR3 has 10 amino acids. Germline V gives CDR1 SGHTS, CDR2 YDEGEE. CDR3 DNA sequence: TGTGCCAGCAGCTTAACTGAAGCTTTCTTT. This encodes CASSLTEAFF.

This clonotype was recorded many times. The V and J genes are TRBV7-9 and TRBJ2-1; TRBD1 or TRBD2 may be the D gene (5 bases each). This CDR3 is built from 13 residues. V lost 1 base, J lost 9 bases, and 10 bases lay in between. Germline CDR1 reads SEHNR; CDR2 reads FQNEAQ (reference sequence). The chain's CDR3 is CASSLVEGPEQFF. The DNA for the CDR3 is TGTGCCAGCAGCTTAGTAGAGGGACCTGAGCAGTTCTTC. Supplemented by reference TRBV7-9 and TRBJ2-1, the full variable domain reads DTGVSQNPRHKITKRGQNVTFRCDPISEHNRLYWYRQTLGQGPEFLTYFQNEAQLEKSRLLSDRFSAERPKGSFSTLEIQRTEQGDSAMYLCASSLVEGPEQFFGPGTRLTVL.

This clonotype appeared many times. The chain has TRBV28 and TRBJ1-6, with D uncertain. The CDR3 consists of 13 residues. Germline CDR1 MDHEN, CDR2 SYDVKM. With 6 bases removed from V and 6 bases from J, the gap between germline ends came to 9 bases. CDR3 sequence: CASSNPPNSPLHF. In DNA, the CDR3 is TGTGCCAGCAGCAACCCTCCTAATTCACCCCTCCACTTT.

This clonotype has only a few counts. The rearrangement joins TRBV27 to TRBJ1-2; D not resolved. Germline-derived CDR1 and CDR2 are MNHEY and SMNVEV (reference sequence). V lost 0 bases and J 2 bases, leaving 7 bases between the germline ends. The CDR3 consists of 14 residues. The CDR3 region is CASSLSRGNYGYTF. DNA for the CDR3: TGTGCCAGCAGTTTATCAAGAGGGAACTATGGCTACACCTTC.

The rearrangement joins TRBV6-5 to TRBJ1-1; 8 bases map to TRBD1. The CDR3 extends over 14 amino acids. J was trimmed by 5 bases and V by 5 bases; bases with no gene match: 7. In germline, CDR1 is MNHEY, CDR2 SVGAGI. The CDR3 sequence is CASSHRGWGTEAFF. The CDR3 bases are TGTGCCAGCAGTCACAGGGGGTGGGGGACTGAAGCTTTCTTT.

This clonotype has a handful of counts. The chain combines TRBV29-1 with TRBJ2-1; TRBD1 agrees at 7 bases. The CDR3 has 14 residues. Germline V gives CDR1 SQVTM, CDR2 ANQGSEA. V gave up 5 bases and J gave up 7 bases; unmatched junction bases: 11. CDR3 in amino acids: CSVLRTGRTNEQFF. Here the CDR3 DNA reads TGCAGCGTTCTCCGGACAGGAAGGACGAATGAGCAGTTCTTC.

A few counts support this clonotype. The chain employs TRBV7-8 and TRBJ1-1, with TRBD1 identical over 8 bases. Germline loops: CDR1 SGHVS, CDR2 FQNEAQ. CDR3 length: 14 residues. The V and J ends lost 4 bases and 5 bases, in that order; junction bases with no gene match: 6. The CDR3 bases are TGTGCCAGCAGCTACAGGGGGAGTGGAACTGAAGCTTTCTTT. It encodes CASSYRGSGTEAFF.

This clonotype has a handful of counts. The CDR3 spells CASSLTQTANTGELFF. The CDR3 coding sequence is TGCGCCAGCAGCTTGACGCAGACCGCGAACACCGGGGAGCTGTTTTTT. The rearrangement links TRBV5-1 to TRBJ2-2, with no clear D. Germline V lookup: CDR1 SGHRS, CDR2 YFSETQ. V was shortened by 1 base and J by 0 bases, with 10 bases between the two germline ends. This CDR3 has 16 residues.

The rearrangement joins TRBV4-2 to TRBJ2-3; 7 bases agree with TRBD2. The CDR3 totals 16 residues. The V and J ends lost 2 bases and 0 bases, in that order; junction bases with no gene match: 5. Germline V gives CDR1 LGHNA, CDR2 YNFKEQ. The CDR3 sequence: CASSQYGLGSTDTQYF. For the CDR3, the DNA is TGTGCCAGCAGCCAATACGGACTAGGGAGCACAGATACGCAGTATTTT.

In this sample, this clonotype turned up a few times. The genes are TRBV2 and TRBJ2-1; D not resolved. The CDR3 covers 11 residues. The V and J ends lost 9 bases and 5 bases respectively, with 8 bases between them. The germline V gene encodes CDR1 SNHLY and CDR2 FYNNEI. The CDR3 protein is CASASHNEQFF. As DNA, the CDR3 is TGTGCCAGTGCTTCCCACAATGAGCAGTTCTTC.

This clonotype was seen ten or more times. The chain is built from TRBV11-2 and TRBJ2-7, with D tentatively TRBD1 (6 bases). V lost 8 bases and J lost 6, with 20 bases in between. This CDR3 region has 14 residues. Germline loops: CDR1 SGHAT, CDR2 FQNNGV. CDR3 protein: CASSRSTGLGEQYF. CDR3 coding DNA: TGTGCCAGCTCCCGATCGACAGGCTTGGGCGAGCAGTACTTC.

This clonotype was observed many times. The chain carries TRBV4-2 and TRBJ1-5; TRBD1 matches 9 bases. With V trimmed by 3 bases and J by 10 bases, 7 bases remained unmatched. This CDR3 comprises 14 residues. Germline V gives CDR1 LGHNA, CDR2 YNFKEQ. CDR3 in amino acids: CASSQGQGPYPQHF. The CDR3 nucleotides read TGTGCCAGCAGCCAGGGACAGGGTCCGTATCCCCAGCATTTT.

This clonotype was seen only a few times. V usage is TRBV18 and J usage is TRBJ2-3, with TRBD2 matching over 13 bases. Per the germline V gene, CDR1 is KGHSH and CDR2 is LQKENI. There are 17 residues in the CDR3. Trimming at V came to 3 bases and at J to 4 bases, leaving 7 bases not matched to a gene. DNA for the CDR3: TGTGCCAGCTCACCTCCTGGACTAGCGGGAGTGGCAGATACGCAGTATTTT. It is translated as CASSPPGLAGVADTQYF. Full variable domain (remainder filled in from reference TRBV18 and TRBJ2-3): NAGVMQNPRHLVRRRGQEARLRCSPMKGHSHVYWYRQLPEEGLKFMVYLQKENIIDESGMPKERFSAEFPKEGPSILRIQQVVRGDSAAYFCASSPPGLAGVADTQYFGPGTRLTVL.

The chain uses TRBV3-1 and TRBJ1-1; the match to TRBD1 covers 9 bases. Germline CDR1 reads LGHDT; CDR2 reads YNNKEL (reference sequence). The CDR3 consists of 14 residues. V lost 8 bases to trimming and J lost 6 bases; unmatched junction nucleotides: 10. The CDR3 is CASRTLQGAAEAFF. The CDR3, as DNA: TGTGCCAGCCGAACCTTACAGGGGGCGGCTGAAGCTTTCTTT.

This clonotype was observed a few times. CDR3 loop: CASSSTGRRPEAFF. In DNA, the CDR3 is TGTGCCAGCAGTTCGACAGGGAGAAGGCCTGAAGCTTTCTTT. V is TRBV12-3 or TRBV12-4 and J is TRBJ1-1; 7 bases line up with TRBD1. CDR3 size: 14 residues. The V and J ends lost 4 bases and 6 bases, in that order; junction bases with no gene match: 8.

This clonotype was seen many times. This chain's CDR3 is CASRADRGNQPQHF. For the CDR3, the DNA is TGTGCCAGCAGGGCTGACAGGGGAAATCAGCCCCAGCATTTT. The chain carries TRBV28 and TRBJ1-5; the match to TRBD1 covers 8 bases. CDR1 is MDHEN and CDR2 is SYDVKM in the germline V gene. CDR3 length equals 14 residues. The ends lost 6 bases at V and 4 bases at J; junction bases unmatched: 5.

The chain carries TRBV29-1 and TRBJ2-1; possibly TRBD1 for D (5 bases). CDR3 size: 14 residues. V was clipped by 4 bases and J by 4 bases, with 14 bases between them. Germline V CDR1 and CDR2: SQVTM, ANQGSEA. CDR3 nucleotide sequence: TGCAGCGTTGGAGCCGCAGGGATATACAATGAGCAGTTCTTC. This codes for CSVGAAGIYNEQFF.